This T cell receptor (beta chain) was documented in a study of regulatory T cells in long-lasting Graves disease. Points on this clonotype: This could be a read error, since a much larger clone is one nucleotide away. The conserved closing phenylalanine or tryptophan is absent in this CDR3, likely reflecting a read error.

Sequencing libraries for TCR beta were prepared with iRepertoire HTBI primers and Arm-PCR of CDR3 regions. TCRdb passed the multiplex PCR reads through MiXCR, listing each CDR3 protein once. In the table there are 320,000 or so distinct CDR3 sequences, roughly 18% of which are singletons. The time point denotes: newly diagnosed GD, antithyroid drugs for less than 3 months. RNA extracted from PBMCs served as the sequencing template. Into tubes containing EDTA, approximately 8.9 milliliters of peripheral blood were drawn. V dropped 10 bases and J dropped 8 bases, with 22 bases sitting between them. The CDR3 spans 14 residues. Germline V gene data show CDR1 as MNHNS and CDR2 as SASEGT.

The sequence was obtained from a female donor with Graves disease. The sequencing used peripheral blood mononuclear cells (PBMCs), collected at new diagnosis, from a patient treated with antithyroid drugs. The V gene is TRBV6-1, the J gene TRBJ2-3; D is possibly TRBD1 (6 bases). In nucleotides, the CDR3 is TGTGCCATCACCCCAAAGGGGGACGGGCTTACGCAGTATTTG. Its protein is CAITPKGDGLTQYL.